This TCR beta chain was captured in a study of cytotoxic CD8 clonotypes in ibrutinib-treated CLL. Study-level background: By median roughly 74 months, roughly twelve had progressed and approximately 14 stayed remitted; responses had been 2 complete and around 24 partial.

Using immunoSEQ multiplex PCR, the repertoire was profiled, and TCRdb retains in-frame clones only, with some absent. Altogether about 92,000 clones are present, roughly four fifths being singletons, with the ten largest covering about 26%. Study findings and constraints: Collection times varied between progressing and sustained-remission patients. Private clonotypes, not public ones, expanded at ibrutinib response. Measured clonality at baseline was greater than in age-matched healthy donors and tracked with circulating CD8+ T-cell counts.

Germline loops: CDR1 SGHRS, CDR2 YFSETQ. V dropped 0 bases and J dropped 5; count of bases not matched to a gene: 5. The CDR3 is made up of 15 amino acids. As for this clone: Its matching antigen is unknown.

The source material was PBMCs, sampled after 24 months of ibrutinib treatment. The chain combines TRBV5-1 with TRBJ2-7; 10 bases are a match to TRBD1. This sequence originates from a human donor with chronic lymphocytic leukemia. The CDR3 bases are TGCGCCAGCAGCTTGGCCGGGACAGGGGCGAACGAGCAGTACTTC. Amino acid sequence: CASSLAGTGANEQYF.